Listed below are T cell receptor beta chains from one sample, sequenced in a study of blood T cell repertoires in COVID-19. This table comes from immunoSEQ multiplex PCR, and its TCRdb copy is limited to in-frame clones, with some not included. The sample has around 370,000 clones, roughly 89% seen once. Sequenced: peripheral blood. The receptors were sampled from a woman between 18 and 29 years old who had recovered from COVID-19. CDR3s include the opening cysteine and the closing phenylalanine or tryptophan. The D gene is left open where the match is weak. Size tells how often a clone was seen (once, few, many) or the class of an expanded clone, and some rows leave it out.

V gene	D gene	J gene	CDR3 length	clone size	CDR3 protein	CDR3 DNA
TRBV7-9	-	TRBJ2-5	14	-	CASSPKAGEETQYF	TGTGCCAGCAGCCCGAAGGCTGGGGAGGAGACCCAGTACTTC
TRBV5-1	-	TRBJ2-3	13	-	CASSRVITDTQYF	TGCGCCAGCAGCCGGGTCATCACAGATACGCAGTATTTT
TRBV24-1	TRBD1	TRBJ1-1	15	-	CATSDRRQGHTEAFF	TGTGCCACCAGTGATCGCAGACAGGGGCATACTGAAGCTTTCTTT
TRBV7-2	TRBD1	TRBJ2-1	15	-	CASSLQGAVYNEQFF	TGTGCCAGCAGCTTACAGGGGGCGGTCTACAATGAGCAGTTCTTC
TRBV5-4	-	TRBJ1-6	15	-	CASSWVGGGNSPLHF	TGTGCCAGCAGCTGGGTCGGGGGGGGTAATTCACCCCTCCACTTT
TRBV7-2	-	TRBJ2-1	18	-	CASSLERTAASSYNEQFF	TGTGCCAGCAGCTTAGAACGTACGGCGGCAAGCTCCTACAATGAGCAGTTCTTC
TRBV6-2/TRBV6-3	-	TRBJ2-5	14	-	CASSYTDRQETQYF	TGTGCCAGCAGTTACACGGACAGACAAGAGACCCAGTACTTC
TRBV7-6	TRBD2	TRBJ2-5	17	-	CASSIGLAGGRLETQYF	TGTGCCAGCAGCATCGGACTAGCGGGAGGGAGATTGGAGACCCAGTACTTC
TRBV2	-	TRBJ1-1	14	once	CASSQHAGGTEAFF	TGTGCCAGCAGTCAACACGCGGGGGGGACTGAAGCTTTCTTT
TRBV7-9	TRBD1	TRBJ1-4	15	-	CASSQDRGREEKLFF	TGTGCCAGCAGCCAGGACAGGGGGCGCGAGGAAAAACTGTTTTTT
TRBV2	TRBD1	TRBJ2-1	13	-	CASSRQGRDEQFF	TGTGCCAGCAGCCGACAGGGTAGGGATGAGCAGTTCTTC
TRBV4-1	-	TRBJ2-1	15	-	CASSKWGRPDNEQFF	TGCGCCAGCAGCAAATGGGGGCGGCCCGACAATGAGCAGTTCTTC
TRBV19	-	TRBJ1-2	16	-	CASSIGGTGSGYGYTF	TGTGCCAGTAGTATAGGAGGTACAGGGTCGGGCTATGGCTACACCTTC
TRBV24-1	-	TRBJ2-5	14	-	CATSDEKPQETQYF	TGTGCCACCAGTGATGAGAAGCCACAAGAGACCCAGTACTTC
TRBV5-1	TRBD1	TRBJ2-5	15	-	CASSLGTGGEETQYF	TGCGCCAGCAGCTTGGGTACAGGGGGCGAAGAGACCCAGTACTTC
TRBV5-6	TRBD1	TRBJ1-2	15	once	CASSLGDRMNYGYTF	TGTGCCAGCAGCTTGGGGGACAGGATGAACTATGGCTACACCTTC
TRBV5-1	TRBD1	TRBJ1-4	15	-	CASSREGQGNEKLFF	TGCGCCAGCAGTCGGGAGGGACAGGGGAATGAAAAACTGTTTTTT
TRBV24-1	TRBD1	TRBJ2-5	15	-	CATSDTTGSGETQYF	TGTGCCACCAGTGACACGACAGGGAGTGGGGAGACCCAGTACTTC
TRBV5-5	TRBD1	TRBJ1-4	15	-	CASSTGTGGSEKLFF	TGTGCCAGCAGCACCGGGACAGGGGGATCTGAAAAACTGTTTTTT
TRBV19	-	TRBJ2-1	14	-	CASSIEAGVDEQFF	TGTGCCAGTAGTATCGAGGCAGGGGTCGATGAGCAGTTCTTC
TRBV7-2	-	TRBJ1-6	18	-	CASSLLSGGVGYNSPLHF	TGTGCCAGCAGCTTACTGTCGGGGGGTGTCGGCTATAATTCACCCCTCCACTTT
TRBV5-6	TRBD1	TRBJ1-1	15	-	CASSGRDRLRTEAFF	TGTGCCAGCAGCGGCCGGGACAGGCTGAGGACTGAAGCTTTCTTT
TRBV5-6	TRBD1	TRBJ2-2	14	-	CASSPGTGSGELFF	TGTGCCAGCAGCCCCGGGACAGGGTCCGGGGAGCTGTTTTTT
TRBV2	TRBD2	TRBJ2-1	16	-	CASRRGGRRSYNEQFF	TGTGCCAGCAGGCGGGGCGGGAGGAGATCTTACAATGAGCAGTTCTTC
TRBV28	-	TRBJ1-3	16	-	CASSFMRGGTGNTIYF	TGTGCCAGCAGTTTCATGCGGGGGGGCACTGGAAACACCATATATTTT
TRBV7-2	-	TRBJ1-1	13	-	CASSYRDFTEAFF	TGTGCCAGCAGCTACAGGGATTTCACTGAAGCTTTCTTT
TRBV10-1	TRBD1	TRBJ1-4	12	-	CAGGQGWEKLFF	TGCGCCGGGGGACAGGGATGGGAAAAACTGTTTTTT
TRBV6-8	-	TRBJ2-3	15	-	CASSYLSRYTDTQYF	TGTGCCAGCAGTTATTTAAGCCGATACACAGATACGCAGTATTTT
TRBV19	TRBD1	TRBJ1-5	13	-	CASSDRVNQPQHF	TGTGCCAGCAGCGACAGGGTCAATCAGCCCCAGCATTTT
TRBV13	TRBD1	TRBJ2-3	16	-	CASSQTGTGISDTQYF	TGTGCCAGCAGCCAAACCGGGACAGGGATTTCAGATACGCAGTATTTT
TRBV9	TRBD1	TRBJ1-5	15	few	CASSEGQDSNQPQHF	TGTGCCAGCAGCGAGGGACAGGATAGCAATCAGCCCCAGCATTTT
TRBV6-5	TRBD2	TRBJ2-1	16	-	CASSSKRLAGYNEQFF	TGTGCCAGCAGTTCTAAACGACTAGCGGGATACAATGAGCAGTTCTTC
TRBV7-2	TRBD2	TRBJ2-1	14	-	CASGGLAGNNEQFF	TGTGCCAGCGGCGGACTAGCGGGAAATAATGAGCAGTTCTTC
TRBV18	TRBD1	TRBJ2-5	15	-	CASSVDTGGTETQYF	TGTGCCAGCTCAGTCGATACAGGGGGCACGGAGACCCAGTACTTC
TRBV19	TRBD1	TRBJ1-2	14	-	CASFSGQGYYGYTF	TGTGCCAGTTTCTCGGGACAGGGGTACTATGGCTACACCTTC
TRBV7-8	TRBD2	TRBJ2-2	17	-	CASSPSLAGGPAGELFF	TGTGCCAGCAGCCCTTCACTAGCGGGAGGGCCGGCCGGGGAGCTGTTTTTT
TRBV12-3/TRBV12-4	-	TRBJ2-1	13	-	CASRLGLSNEQFF	TGTGCCAGCCGGTTGGGGCTATCCAATGAGCAGTTCTTC
TRBV4-3	-	TRBJ1-1	14	-	CASSRQVMNTEAFF	TGCGCCAGCAGCCGTCAGGTGATGAACACTGAAGCTTTCTTT
TRBV10-1	-	TRBJ1-5	15	few	CASLITAGEDQPQHF	TGCGCCAGCCTAATTACGGCAGGGGAAGATCAGCCCCAGCATTTT
TRBV5-6	TRBD1	TRBJ1-4	14	-	CASSLQGEKSYLFF	TGTGCCAGCAGCTTACAGGGGGAGAAGTCATATCTGTTTTTT